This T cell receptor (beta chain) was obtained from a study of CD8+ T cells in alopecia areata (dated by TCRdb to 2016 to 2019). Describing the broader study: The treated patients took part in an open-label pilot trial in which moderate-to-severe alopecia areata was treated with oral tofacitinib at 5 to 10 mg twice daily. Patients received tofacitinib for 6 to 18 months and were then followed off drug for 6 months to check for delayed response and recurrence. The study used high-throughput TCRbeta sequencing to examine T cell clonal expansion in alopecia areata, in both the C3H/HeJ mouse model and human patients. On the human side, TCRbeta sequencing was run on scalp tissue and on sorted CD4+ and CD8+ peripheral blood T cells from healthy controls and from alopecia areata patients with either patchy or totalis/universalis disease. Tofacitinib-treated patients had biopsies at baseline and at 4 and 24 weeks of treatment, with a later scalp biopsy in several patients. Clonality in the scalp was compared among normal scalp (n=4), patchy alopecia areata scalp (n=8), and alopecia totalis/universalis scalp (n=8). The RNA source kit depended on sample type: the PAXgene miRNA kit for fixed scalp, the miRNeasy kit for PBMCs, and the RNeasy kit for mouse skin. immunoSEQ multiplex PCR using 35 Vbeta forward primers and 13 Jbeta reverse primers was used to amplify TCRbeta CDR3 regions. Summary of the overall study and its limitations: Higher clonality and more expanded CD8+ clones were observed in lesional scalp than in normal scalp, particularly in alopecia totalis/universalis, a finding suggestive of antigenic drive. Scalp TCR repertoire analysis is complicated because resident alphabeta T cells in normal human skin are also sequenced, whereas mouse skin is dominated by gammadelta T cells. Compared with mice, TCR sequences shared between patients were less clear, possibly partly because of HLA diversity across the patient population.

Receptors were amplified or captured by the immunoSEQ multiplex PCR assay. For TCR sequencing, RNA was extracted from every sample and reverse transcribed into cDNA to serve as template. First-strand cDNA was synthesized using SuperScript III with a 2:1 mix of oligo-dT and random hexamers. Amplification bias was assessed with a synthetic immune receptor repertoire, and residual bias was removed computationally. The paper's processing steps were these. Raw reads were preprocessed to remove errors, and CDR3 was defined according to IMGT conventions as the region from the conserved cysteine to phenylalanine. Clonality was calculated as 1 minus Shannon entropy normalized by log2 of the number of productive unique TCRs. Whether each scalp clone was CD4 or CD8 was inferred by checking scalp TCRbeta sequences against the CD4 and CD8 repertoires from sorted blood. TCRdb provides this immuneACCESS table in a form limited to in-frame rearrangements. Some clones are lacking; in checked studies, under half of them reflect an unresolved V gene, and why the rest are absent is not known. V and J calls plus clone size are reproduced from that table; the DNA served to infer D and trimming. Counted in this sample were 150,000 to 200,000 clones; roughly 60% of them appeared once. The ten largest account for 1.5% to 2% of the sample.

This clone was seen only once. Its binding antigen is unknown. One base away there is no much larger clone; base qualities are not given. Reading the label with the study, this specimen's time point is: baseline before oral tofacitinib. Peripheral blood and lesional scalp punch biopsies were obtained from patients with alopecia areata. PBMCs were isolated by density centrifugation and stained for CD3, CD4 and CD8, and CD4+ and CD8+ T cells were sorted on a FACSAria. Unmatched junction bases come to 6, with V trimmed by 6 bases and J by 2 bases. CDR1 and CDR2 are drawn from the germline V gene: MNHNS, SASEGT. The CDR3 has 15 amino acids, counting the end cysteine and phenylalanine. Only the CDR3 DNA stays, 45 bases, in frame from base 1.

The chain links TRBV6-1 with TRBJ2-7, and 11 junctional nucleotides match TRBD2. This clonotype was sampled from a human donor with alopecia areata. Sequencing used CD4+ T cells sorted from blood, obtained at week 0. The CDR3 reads CASRPTSGGPYEQYF. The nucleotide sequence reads TGTGCCAGCAGACCTACTAGCGGGGGTCCCTACGAGCAGTACTTC.